This T cell receptor beta chain was identified during a study of CXCR3-negative and CXCR3-positive naive CD8 T cells. UMI-labeled 5' RACE yielded the TRB cDNA libraries. TCRdb derives one entry per CDR3 protein from the 5' RACE reads, leaving out DNA. The sample totals around 57,000 distinct CDR3 sequences. The sequencing input was memory CD8+ T cells from blood. The origin of this receptor is a human donor in good health. Some clones in this sample may be carry-over from other donors' samples.

The CDR3 here is CASSVGGGSLNEQYF. The chain joins TRBV9 to TRBJ2-7. The CDR3 runs 15 residues. CDR1 is SGDLS and CDR2 is YYNGEE in the germline V gene.